This TCR beta chain was captured in a study of cytomegalovirus exposure and HLA in healthy donors. Healthy bone marrow donors supplied every sample. This clone was recorded once. Its antigen is currently unknown. The PCR used 60 Vbeta and 13 Jbeta primers. Only in-frame clones appear in the TCRdb table, and some are missing; sequencing was by immunoSEQ multiplex PCR. The sample lists over 200,000 clones; more than 70% were seen once. Overall study findings and caveats: A previous analysis found most TCR beta V segments productive roughly 87% or roughly 30% of the time.

Sequencing was done on a sample of PBMCs. This receptor was identified in a human donor in good health.

The CDR3 region is CASSKERQGFEQFF. In nucleotides, the CDR3 is TGTGCCAGCAGTAAAGAGCGACAGGGTTTTGAGCAGTTCTTC. The chain employs TRBV6-1 and TRBJ2-1; 7 positions agree with TRBD1. Germline V lookup: CDR1 MNHNS, CDR2 SASEGT. V lost 5 bases to trimming and J lost 9 bases; unmatched junction nucleotides: 10. CDR3 length: 14 amino acids.